A single sample gave rise to the 24 T cell receptor beta chains below, sequenced in a study of cytomegalovirus exposure and HLA in healthy donors. Assay: immunoSEQ multiplex PCR; the TCRdb copy retains only in-frame clones and omits some. Among about 260,000 clones listed, roughly 91% were seen once. Material for sequencing was PBMCs. The receptors stem from a woman in her twenties or thirties in good health and CMV-seronegative.

V gene TRBV7-2 combines with J gene TRBJ1-2; D remains unclear. Germline assignment: CDR1 SGHTA and CDR2 FQGNSA. Between the trimmed V and J ends, which lost 5 bases and 1 base, there was a span of 14 bases. The CDR3 is 15 residues long. The CDR3 DNA reads TGTGCCAGCAGCCACCATCCTCCAGTTAACTATGGCTACACCTTC. Residues: CASSHHPPVNYGYTF.

The chain is built from TRBV7-8 and TRBJ2-1, with TRBD1 matching 10 bases. Per the germline V gene, CDR1 is SGHVS and CDR2 is FQNEAQ. V gave up 0 bases and J gave up 9 bases; unmatched junction bases: 14. The CDR3 covers 18 residues. CDR3 nucleotides: TGTGCCAGCAGCTTAGCGGCCGCGAGGAGACAGGGGGCCGGTGAGCAGTTCTTC. The encoded protein is CASSLAAARRQGAGEQFF.

This clone came up a few times. The rearrangement links TRBV28 to TRBJ2-5; the D gene is possibly TRBD1 (6 bases). V lost 6 bases to trimming and J lost 4 bases, with 21 bases between them. This CDR3 is built from 16 residues. Germline assignment: CDR1 MDHEN and CDR2 SYDVKM. CDR3 in DNA: TGTGCCAGCAGACCCCGGCAGGGGCGAATTGGAGAGACCCAGTACTTC. Its protein product is CASRPRQGRIGETQYF.

J is TRBJ2-2 and V is TRBV27, with D possibly matching TRBD2 (6 bases). Germline assignment: CDR1 MNHEY and CDR2 SMNVEV (reference sequence). Trimming left V 2 bases short and J 0 bases short, with 10 bases between. The CDR3 spans 16 residues. Written as DNA, the CDR3 is TGTGCCAGCAGTTTAGCGGGCGGGACGAACACCGGGGAGCTGTTTTTT. It specifies CASSLAGGTNTGELFF.

J is TRBJ2-3 and V is TRBV11-2; 7 nucleotides match TRBD1. Germline values: CDR1 SGHAT, CDR2 FQNNGV. Unmatched junction bases numbered 1, after V lost 6 bases and J lost 4 bases. The CDR3 has 12 residues. The CDR3 reads CASRGTADTQYF. The CDR3 DNA follows: TGTGCCAGCAGGGGGACAGCAGATACGCAGTATTTT.

This sequence joins TRBV5-1 and TRBJ2-7; D not resolved. Trimming shortened V by 0 bases and J by 6 bases, and 10 bases separated the two germline ends. The CDR3 is made up of 13 amino acids. Germline V gives CDR1 SGHRS, CDR2 YFSETQ. CDR3 sequence reads: CASSLGVGFEQYF. In DNA form, the CDR3 reads TGCGCCAGCAGCTTGGGCGTGGGGTTCGAGCAGTACTTC.

The chain links TRBV29-1 to TRBJ2-1; 8 nucleotides agree with TRBD2. This CDR3 has 15 residues. Germline lookup yields CDR1 SQVTM and CDR2 ANQGSEA. Unmatched junction bases numbered 9, after V lost 6 bases and J lost 2 bases. The CDR3 sequence is CSVPPGGPTYNEQFF. The CDR3 nucleotides read TGCAGCGTACCCCCGGGAGGGCCCACCTACAATGAGCAGTTCTTC.

The chain employs TRBV4-1 and TRBJ2-4; D possibly uses TRBD1 or TRBD2 (6 bases each). The V end was cut by 0 bases, the J end by 1 base, with 13 bases between. This CDR3 spans 17 amino acids. Germline V lookup: CDR1 MGHRA, CDR2 YSYEKL. The CDR3 nucleotides read TGCGCCAGCAGCCAAGATCTGGAGGGGGTGGCCAAAAACATTCAGTACTTC. Protein sequence: CASSQDLEGVAKNIQYF.

This chain uses TRBV5-4 with TRBJ2-5; D is ambiguous. V dropped 6 bases and J dropped 1 base, with 10 bases sitting between them. This CDR3 contains 13 residues. Germline lookup yields CDR1 SGHNT and CDR2 YYREEE (reference sequence). The CDR3 protein is CASTVNIQETQYF. The CDR3 DNA is TGTGCCAGCACCGTAAACATCCAAGAGACCCAGTACTTC.

This clone is a singleton in its sample. The V gene is TRBV27, the J gene TRBJ2-7; D is possibly TRBD1 (5 bases). Germline assignment: CDR1 MNHEY and CDR2 SMNVEV (reference sequence). The CDR3 runs 13 residues. Between the trimmed V and J ends, which lost 9 bases and 5 bases, there was a span of 17 bases. CDR3 sequence (DNA): TGTGCCAGTACCCCCCGGGCAGGGCACGAGCAGTACTTC. As protein: CASTPRAGHEQYF.

In DNA form, the CDR3 reads TGTGCCAGCAGGGCAGGGACTAGCGACGGAGAGACCCAGTACTTC. It translates to CASRAGTSDGETQYF. The chain links TRBV7-9 to TRBJ2-5; 10 positions match TRBD2. Looked up from germline, CDR1 is SEHNR and CDR2 is FQNEAQ (reference sequence). Trimming removed 6 bases from V and 4 bases from J; junction bases left unmatched: 8. The CDR3 length is 15 residues. Complete variable domain (other parts from reference TRBV7-9 and TRBJ2-5): DTGVSQNPRHKITKRGQNVTFRCDPISEHNRLYWYRQTLGQGPEFLTYFQNEAQLEKSRLLSDRFSAERPKGSFSTLEIQRTEQGDSAMYLCASRAGTSDGETQYFGPGTRLLVL.

The gene calls are TRBV27 and TRBJ2-3; D perhaps matches TRBD1 (5 bases). With 6 bases removed from V and 2 bases from J, the gap between germline ends came to 15 bases. CDR1 MNHEY and CDR2 SMNVEV come from the germline V gene (reference sequence). CDR3 length equals 15 residues. The CDR3 reads CASSSPWGPTDTQYF. CDR3 coding DNA: TGTGCCAGCAGCTCTCCTTGGGGCCCCACAGATACGCAGTATTTT.

This chain joins TRBV19 and TRBJ2-3; 9 bases are shared with TRBD1. Germline loops: CDR1 LNHDA, CDR2 SQIVND (reference sequence). After removal of 6 bases from V and 1 base from J, the junction contained 5 bases not matched to a gene. The CDR3 sequence is 15 residues long. The CDR3 reads CASSPRTGGTDTQYF. The CDR3 DNA follows: TGTGCCAGTAGCCCCCGGACAGGGGGCACAGATACGCAGTATTTT.

The chain is built from TRBV29-1 and TRBJ2-3; D gene unclear. V was trimmed by 4 bases and J by 0 bases, leaving 8 bases between them. CDR1 and CDR2 (germline): SQVTM, ANQGSEA. This CDR3 contains 13 residues. For the CDR3, the DNA is TGCAGCGTTGCCCTAGTGAGCACAGATACGCAGTATTTT. Its translation: CSVALVSTDTQYF.

The chain links TRBV7-8 to TRBJ2-7; perhaps TRBD1 as D (6 bases). The ends were cut back, 5 bases at V and 3 bases at J, with 20 bases in the middle. CDR3 length: 16 residues. Looked up from germline, CDR1 is SGHVS and CDR2 is FQNEAQ. CDR3 region: CASSHGQNLPDYEQYF. The CDR3 bases are TGTGCCAGCAGCCACGGACAGAACCTCCCGGACTACGAGCAGTACTTC.

The chain carries TRBV4-1 and TRBJ2-7, with 7 bases aligning to TRBD1. The germline V gene has CDR1 MGHRA and CDR2 YSYEKL. The CDR3 contains 15 residues. With V trimmed by 4 bases and J by 2 bases, 8 bases remained unmatched. The CDR3 DNA is TGCGCCAGCAGCCTGAGCCGGGACAGCGCCTACGAGCAGTACTTC. Encoded protein: CASSLSRDSAYEQYF.

This chain joins TRBV28 and TRBJ2-1; TRBD1 matches at 8 bases. The J segment lost 10 bases and the V segment lost 4 bases, leaving 3 bases of the junction unmatched. The CDR3 consists of 12 residues. The germline CDR1 and CDR2 sequences are MDHEN and SYDVKM. CDR3 nucleotide sequence: TGTGCCAGCAGTTCGGGACAGGTGGAGCAGTTCTTC. This translates into CASSSGQVEQFF. Full variable domain (remainder filled in from reference TRBV28 and TRBJ2-1): DVKVTQSSRYLVKRTGEKVFLECVQDMDHENMFWYRQDPGLGLRLIYFSYDVKMKEKGDIPEGYSVSREKKERFSLILESASTNQTSMYLCASSSGQVEQFFGPGTRLTVL.

The chain uses TRBV30 and TRBJ2-3; possible D gene TRBD1, 6 bases. The CDR3 spans 15 residues. Germline CDR1 is GTSNPN and CDR2 is SVGIG (reference sequence). Trimming took off 5 bases at V and 0 bases at J, with 15 bases between the two ends. The CDR3 DNA is TGTGCCTGGTCCCCAGGGGCTTCTAGCACAGATACGCAGTATTTT. Translated: CAWSPGASSTDTQYF.

J is TRBJ2-7 and V is TRBV4-1; tentative D call: TRBD1 (6 bases). The CDR3 has 17 residues. The germline gives CDR1 MGHRA, CDR2 YSYEKL. The V and J ends lost 1 base and 2 bases respectively, with 18 bases between them. The DNA for the CDR3 is TGCGCCAGCAGCCAAGCCGTAGGAGCGGCAGGGGCCTACGAGCAGTACTTC. Residues: CASSQAVGAAGAYEQYF.

The rearrangement links TRBV4-3 to TRBJ2-2; D ambiguous. The V gene's germline CDR1 is LGHNA and CDR2 YSLEER. Between the trimmed V and J ends, which lost 1 base and 6 bases, there was a span of 12 bases. This CDR3 is built from 15 residues. DNA of the CDR3: TGCGCCAGCAGCCAAGTAGGGCTTTACGCCGGGGAGCTGTTTTTT. Residues: CASSQVGLYAGELFF.

The chain's CDR3 is CASSFGTGGAYEQYF. DNA of the CDR3: TGTGCCAGCAGCTTCGGGACAGGGGGTGCCTACGAGCAGTACTTC. The V gene is TRBV11-2, the J gene TRBJ2-7, with 11 bases lining up with TRBD1. Losses at the gene ends were 3 bases for V and 2 bases for J; bases not matched to a gene: 3. The CDR3 runs 15 residues. The V gene's germline CDR1 is SGHAT and CDR2 FQNNGV.

This chain joins TRBV27 and TRBJ2-2; D is unresolved. The length of the CDR3 is 13 residues. With 6 bases removed from V and 6 bases from J, the gap between germline ends came to 11 bases. Germline CDR1 is MNHEY and CDR2 is SMNVEV (reference sequence). The CDR3 DNA is TGTGCCAGCAGAGGCTACCTCTCCGGGGAGCTGTTTTTT. Protein sequence: CASRGYLSGELFF.

The rearrangement links TRBV9 to TRBJ2-7; D might be TRBD1 or TRBD2, each matching 5 bases. The CDR3 length is 14 residues. The V end was cut by 4 bases, the J end by 1 base, with 12 bases between. The germline gives CDR1 SGDLS, CDR2 YYNGEE. CDR3 DNA sequence: TGTGCCAGCAGCTTGGGACCGGAGTCCTACGAGCAGTACTTC. Translated: CASSLGPESYEQYF.

This rearrangement joins TRBV13 to TRBJ1-2; a weak D match, TRBD1 (5 bases). The CDR3 extends over 14 amino acids. In germline, CDR1 is PRHDT, CDR2 FYEKMQ (reference sequence). V lost 3 bases and J lost 6, with 14 bases in between. In nucleotides, the CDR3 is TGTGCCAGCAGCTTGGGGGGTCCTGGTAATGGCTACACCTTC. This translates into CASSLGGPGNGYTF.